This record concerns one T cell receptor (beta chain) sequence. This sample was taken from a study of cytomegalovirus exposure and HLA in healthy donors. Overall study: The 550 to 800 first-cohort repertoires and the 95 to 150 validation repertoires shared the same platform, a later analysis reported.

Using immunoSEQ multiplex PCR, the repertoire was profiled, and TCRdb retains in-frame clones only, with some absent. This sample has under 100,000 clones, with 95% to 97% found just once. The CDR3 covers 14 residues. The V and J ends lost 2 bases and 3 bases respectively, with 10 bases between them. Germline V gene data show CDR1 as MNHNS and CDR2 as SASEGT. The origin of this receptor is a woman in her late teens or twenties in good health and CMV-seronegative. V gene TRBV6-1 combines with J gene TRBJ1-1; unclear D gene. Sequencing was done on a sample of PBMCs. This chain's CDR3 is CASSETPADTEAFF. CDR3 nucleotides: TGTGCCAGCAGTGAAACACCCGCGGACACTGAAGCTTTCTTT.